This T cell receptor (beta chain) was retrieved from a study of technical replicates of blood from a handful of donors. V lost 4 bases and J lost 7, with 5 bases in between. The CDR3 has 11 residues. Germline CDR1 and CDR2: MGHRA and YSYEKL. Produced via immunoSEQ multiplex PCR; TCRdb's table is partial and in-frame only. The sample lists roughly 100,000 clones; less than 96% were seen once. V is TRBV4-1 and J is TRBJ2-1; D gene ambiguous. The sample taken for sequencing was T cells isolated from PBMCs. This TCR derives from a human donor in good health. CDR3 protein: CASSRQNEQFF. CDR3 nucleotide sequence: TGCGCCAGCAGCCGCCAGAATGAGCAGTTCTTC.